This T cell receptor (beta chain) emerged from a study of naive and memory T cell subsets. Adult healthy volunteers gave 2.5 ml peripheral blood for whole-blood RNA. By proportion, this clonotype is medium-sized. The V end was cut by 3 bases, the J end by 0 bases, with 12 bases between. Germline CDR1 KGHSH, CDR2 LQKENI. The length of the CDR3 is 16 residues. For blood and skin samples, reverse transcription used TCR alpha and beta constant primers. Using its own MiXCR run on the 5' RACE reads, TCRdb lists one record per CDR3 protein. The data show 20,000 to 30,000 distinct CDR3 sequences, around 21% seen once.

V and J are TRBV18 and TRBJ1-5, with D possibly TRBD1 on 6 matching bases. The receptor comes from a female donor in good health. The CDR3 reads CASSPTGTYSNQPQHF. The CDR3 coding sequence is TGTGCCAGCTCACCTACAGGGACTTATAGCAATCAGCCCCAGCATTTT.